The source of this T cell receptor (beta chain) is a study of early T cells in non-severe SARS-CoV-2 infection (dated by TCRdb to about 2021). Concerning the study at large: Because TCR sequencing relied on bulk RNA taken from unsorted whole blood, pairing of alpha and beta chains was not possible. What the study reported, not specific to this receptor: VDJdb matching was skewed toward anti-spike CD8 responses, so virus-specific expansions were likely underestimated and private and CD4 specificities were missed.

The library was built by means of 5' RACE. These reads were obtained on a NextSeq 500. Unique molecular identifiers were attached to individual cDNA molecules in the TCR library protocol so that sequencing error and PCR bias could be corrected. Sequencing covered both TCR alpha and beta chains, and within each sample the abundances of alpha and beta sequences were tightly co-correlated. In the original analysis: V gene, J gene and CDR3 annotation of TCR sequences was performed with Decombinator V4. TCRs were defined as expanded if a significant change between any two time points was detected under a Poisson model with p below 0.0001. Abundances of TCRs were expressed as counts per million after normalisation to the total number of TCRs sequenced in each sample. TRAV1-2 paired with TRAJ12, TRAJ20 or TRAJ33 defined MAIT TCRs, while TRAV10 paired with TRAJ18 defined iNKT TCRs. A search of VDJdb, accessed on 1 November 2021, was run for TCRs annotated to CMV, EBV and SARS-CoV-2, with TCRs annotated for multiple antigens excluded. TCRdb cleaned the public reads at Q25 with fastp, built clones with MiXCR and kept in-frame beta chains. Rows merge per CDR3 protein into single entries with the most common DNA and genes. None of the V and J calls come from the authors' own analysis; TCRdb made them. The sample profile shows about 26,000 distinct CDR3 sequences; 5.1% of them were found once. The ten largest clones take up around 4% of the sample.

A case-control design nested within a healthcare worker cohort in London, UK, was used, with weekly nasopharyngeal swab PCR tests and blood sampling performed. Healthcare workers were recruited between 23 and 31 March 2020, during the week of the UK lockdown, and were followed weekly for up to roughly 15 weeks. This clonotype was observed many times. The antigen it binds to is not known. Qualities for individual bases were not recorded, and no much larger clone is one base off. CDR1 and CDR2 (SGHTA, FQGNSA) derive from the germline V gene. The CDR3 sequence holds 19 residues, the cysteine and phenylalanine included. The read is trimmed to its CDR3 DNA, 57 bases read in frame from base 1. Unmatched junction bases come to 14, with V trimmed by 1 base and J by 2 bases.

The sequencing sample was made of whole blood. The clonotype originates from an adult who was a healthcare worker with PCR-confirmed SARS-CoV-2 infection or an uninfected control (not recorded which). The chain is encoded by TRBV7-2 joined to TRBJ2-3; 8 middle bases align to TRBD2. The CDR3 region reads CASSLVGPNAGGSTDTQYF. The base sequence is TGTGCCAGCAGCTTAGTGGGCCCCAATGCGGGGGGTTCCACAGATACGCAGTATTTT.